This T cell receptor (beta chain) was identified in a study of blood T cell repertoires in COVID-19. The overall study: There were acute and convalescent COVID-19 samples, and they came from the United States, Italy and Spain.

Trimming took 9 bases from V and 8 from J; bases not matched to a gene: 11. CDR3 size: 12 residues. Germline lookup yields CDR1 SGHTS and CDR2 YDEGEE. Original handling: Reference gene primer amplification yielded estimated nucleated cell counts. Measured with immunoSEQ multiplex PCR; TCRdb has only the in-frame clones, and not every one. V and J calls and clone size are given by that table; D and trimming were obtained from the DNA. The sample holds fewer than 300,000 clones, roughly 91% seen once. The receptor's source is a woman between 35 and 50 years old who had recovered from COVID-19. The gene calls are TRBV5-8 and TRBJ2-7, with 7 nucleotides matching TRBD2. Source material: peripheral blood. The CDR3 sequence: CATAEGTTKQYF. For the CDR3, the DNA is TGTGCCACCGCGGAGGGGACTACGAAGCAGTACTTC. Full variable domain (outside the CDR3, taken from reference TRBV5-8 and TRBJ2-7): EAGVTQSPTHLIKTRGQQATLRCSPISGHTSVYWYQQALGLGLQFLLWYDEGEERNRGNFPPRFSGRQFPNYSSELNVNALELEDSALYLCATAEGTTKQYFGPGTRLTVT.